This T cell receptor beta chain was found in a study of beta chain features in type 1 diabetes. General study findings and limits: More deletions and fewer insertions at VDJ junctions were seen in type 1 diabetes patients. There was a moderate but significant shortening of TCRB CDR3s in all four CD4+ subsets of Type 1 diabetes patients. It was among patients, rather than healthy donors, that naive, central memory and Treg TCRB repertoires appeared more similar.

About this clone itself: The antigen is not known.

TCRB transcripts that were expressed got sequenced, as all of the isolated RNA had been reverse transcribed. Mean read depth for naive, central memory and regulatory T cell samples was some 3.8 million reads. Clones were sequenced by immunoSEQ multiplex PCR, and TCRdb holds only the in-frame ones, with some missing. In the table there are around 250,000 clones, roughly an eighth of which are singletons. The V segment lost 7 bases and the J segment 4 bases; nucleotides outside the gene matches: 9. CDR1 LNHDA and CDR2 SQIVND come from the germline V gene (reference sequence). CDR3 size: 14 residues. Sorting with CD45RO/CCR7/CD25/CD127/CD95/CD27 yielded naive, central memory, regulatory and stem-like memory CD4+ cells.

Sequencing was performed on naive CD4+ T cells from blood. The chain uses TRBV19 and TRBJ1-2; 7 bases are a match to TRBD1. This TCR was sampled from a man aged 30 to 45 with type 1 diabetes. DNA of the CDR3: TGTGCCAGTACTCCGACAGGGATCAGCTATGGCTACACCTTC. This sequence encodes CASTPTGISYGYTF.